The 6 T cell receptor beta chains given below trace back to one sample, sequenced in a study of CD8+CD57+ T cells in acquired aplastic anemia. TCR beta VDJ and CDR3 were profiled, and genomic DNA was the template. TCRdb reprocessed the reads via MiXCR and lists one record per CDR3 protein. The top ten hold 3% to 4.5% of the sample, which has 400,000 to 500,000 distinct CDR3 sequences, about 70% seen once. Sequenced: sorted CD4+, CD8+, or CD8+CD57+ T cells (not recorded which) from PBMCs. These receptors all come from a human donor in good health, serving as a control.

The sample holds many counts of this clonotype. The chain couples TRBV5-1 to TRBJ2-3; D unclear. This CDR3 is 17 amino acids long. Looked up from germline, CDR1 is SGHRS and CDR2 is YFSETQ. V was clipped by 4 bases and J by 3 bases, with 21 bases between them. The CDR3 loop is CASSPMRYDDLTDTQYF. The CDR3 DNA reads TGCGCCAGCAGCCCCATGAGATACGATGACCTAACAGATACGCAGTATTTT.

This clonotype was counted ten times or more. The CDR3 region has the DNA TGTGCCAGCAGCCAAGAAACAGGGGGAGGTCAGCCCCAGCATTTT. Translating it yields CASSQETGGGQPQHF. This sequence joins TRBV3-1 and TRBJ1-5, with 8 bases identical to TRBD1. Germline assignment: CDR1 LGHDT and CDR2 YNNKEL (reference sequence). Losses at the gene ends were 0 bases for V and 6 bases for J; bases not matched to a gene: 4. This CDR3 has 15 amino acids.

The chain combines TRBV12-3 or TRBV12-4 with TRBJ2-3, with D uncertain. Trimming shortened V by 3 bases and J by 1 base, and 8 bases separated the two germline ends. The CDR3 covers 14 residues. CDR3: CASSLGSGTDTQYF. The CDR3 DNA is TGTGCCAGCAGTTTGGGCAGCGGCACAGATACGCAGTATTTT.

This clonotype has only a few counts. Mismatch with germline at one junction end may stem from a read error. V and J are TRBV18 and TRBJ1-5, with D tentatively TRBD1 (5 bases). This CDR3 comprises 16 residues. Germline V gives CDR1 KGHSH, CDR2 LQKENI. CDR3 coding DNA: TGTGCCAGCTCACCACAAGGGACCATTAGCGATCAGCCCCAGCATTTT. Protein sequence: CASSPQGTISDQPQHF.

This clonotype is labeled medium-sized. V gene TRBV25-1 combines with J gene TRBJ2-3; 8 nucleotides agree with TRBD1. With V trimmed by 1 base and J by 5 bases, 8 bases remained unmatched. The germline CDR1 and CDR2 sequences are MGHDK and SYGVNS. This CDR3 is 16 amino acids long. This CDR3 is CASSEWGTGQGDTQYF. CDR3 bases: TGTGCCAGCAGTGAATGGGGGACAGGACAAGGAGATACGCAGTATTTT.

The chain employs TRBV7-2 and TRBJ2-7; 7 bases are a match to TRBD2. This CDR3 is built from 15 residues. Germline loops: CDR1 SGHTA, CDR2 FQGNSA. V dropped 4 bases and J dropped 6; count of bases not matched to a gene: 12. This CDR3 reads CASSWGGLGQREQYF. The DNA for the CDR3 is TGTGCCAGCAGCTGGGGCGGACTAGGCCAGCGCGAGCAGTACTTC.